These 19 T cell receptor beta chains share one sample of origin, sequenced in a study of CD8 T cells in Susac syndrome. Random hexamers were used to reverse transcribe roughly 0.45 to 1 ug of RNA. TCRdb reanalysed the immunoSEQ multiplex PCR reads using MiXCR and keeps one entry per CDR3 protein. Among about 120,000 distinct CDR3 sequences listed, approximately 93% were seen once. The sequenced sample consisted of CD4+ T cells from PBMCs. All receptors come from a human donor with multiple sclerosis.

This sequence joins TRBV5-1 and TRBJ1-1, with D unclear. The V end was cut by 1 base, the J end by 0 bases, with 10 bases between. Looked up from germline, CDR1 is SGHRS and CDR2 is YFSETQ. The CDR3 runs 15 residues. The CDR3 sequence is CASSLTYLMNTEAFF. DNA of the CDR3: TGCGCCAGCAGCTTGACTTACCTCATGAACACTGAAGCTTTCTTT. The whole variable domain, remainder taken from reference TRBV5-1 and TRBJ1-1, is KAGVTQTPRYLIKTRGQQVTLSCSPISGHRSVSWYQQTPGQGLQFLFEYFSETQRNKGNFPGRFSGRQFSNSRSEMNVSTLELGDSALYLCASSLTYLMNTEAFFGQGTRLTVV.

The rearrangement links TRBV20-1 to TRBJ1-1; no firm D call. CDR3 size: 11 residues. Germline V lookup: CDR1 DFQATT, CDR2 SNEGSKA (reference sequence). V dropped 2 bases and J dropped 4 bases, with 5 bases sitting between them. The CDR3 is CSARIGTEAFF. The CDR3 DNA follows: TGCAGTGCTAGAATAGGCACTGAAGCTTTCTTT.

Comments on this clonotype: At one end, the junction sequence differs from germline, possibly due to a read error. The chain is built from TRBV5-1 and TRBJ1-2; 10 bases fit TRBD1. The CDR3 consists of 13 residues. Germline loops: CDR1 SGHRS, CDR2 YFSETQ. CDR3 coding DNA: TGCGCCAGCAACTTGGGACAGGGGAATGGCTACACCTTC. It specifies CASNLGQGNGYTF. Full variable domain (rest looked up from reference TRBV5-1 and TRBJ1-2): KAGVTQTPRYLIKTRGQQVTLSCSPISGHRSVSWYQQTPGQGLQFLFEYFSETQRNKGNFPGRFSGRQFSNSRSEMNVSTLELGDSALYLCASNLGQGNGYTFGSGTRLTVV.

V and J are TRBV12-3 or TRBV12-4 and TRBJ2-2; D perhaps matches TRBD2 (6 bases). CDR3 length equals 15 residues. V dropped 7 bases and J dropped 0 bases, with 12 bases sitting between them. The CDR3 protein is CASIKRAPNTGELFF. The CDR3 DNA reads as TGTGCCAGCATTAAGCGGGCCCCGAACACCGGGGAGCTGTTTTTT.

The CDR3 spells CASSRSPDRERAQETQYF. The CDR3 region has the DNA TGTGCCAGCTCACGTTCCCCGGACAGGGAAAGGGCCCAAGAGACCCAGTACTTC. The rearrangement links TRBV18 to TRBJ2-5, with 8 bases that match TRBD1. V gave up 4 bases and J gave up 1 base; unmatched junction bases: 14. The V gene's germline CDR1 is KGHSH and CDR2 LQKENI. The CDR3 spans 18 residues.

The chain links TRBV9 to TRBJ1-1; no definite D call. Germline lookup yields CDR1 SGDLS and CDR2 YYNGEE. Trimming took 0 bases from V and 0 from J, leaving 6 bases between them. The CDR3 is made up of 14 amino acids. The CDR3 DNA reads as TGTGCCAGCAGCGTAGGGACTTTGAACACTGAAGCTTTCTTT. Protein sequence: CASSVGTLNTEAFF.

This chain links TRBV5-1 with TRBJ2-5; TRBD1 matches 9 bases. This CDR3 contains 14 residues. Germline V lookup: CDR1 SGHRS, CDR2 YFSETQ. V lost 0 bases to trimming and J lost 9 bases; unmatched junction nucleotides: 6. The chain's CDR3 is CASSLGDRVQPQYF. The CDR3 nucleotides are TGCGCCAGCAGCTTGGGGGACAGGGTTCAGCCCCAGTACTTC.

This chain joins TRBV4-3 and TRBJ2-3, with D uncertain. Germline CDR1 is LGHNA and CDR2 is YSLEER. The CDR3 totals 14 residues. Between the trimmed V and J ends, which lost 3 bases and 4 bases, there was a span of 11 bases. DNA for the CDR3: TGCGCCAGCAGCCAGGATTTGGGCTCAGATACGCAGTATTTT. Amino acids: CASSQDLGSDTQYF.

The rearrangement uses TRBV2 and TRBJ2-1, with unresolved D. V shed 5 bases and J shed 5 bases, with 4 bases lying between them. There are 11 residues in the CDR3. The V gene's germline CDR1 is SNHLY and CDR2 FYNNEI. CDR3: CASSYNNEQFF. The CDR3 bases are TGTGCCAGCAGTTATAACAATGAGCAGTTCTTC.

The chain joins TRBV6-1 to TRBJ2-7; no clear D gene. CDR3 length equals 18 residues. V was trimmed by 7 bases and J by 0 bases, leaving 25 bases between them. The germline V gene encodes CDR1 MNHNS and CDR2 SASEGT. CDR3 bases: TGTGCCAGCACCCCCCAGCAAGGATCCAGGCTACTCTCCTACGAGCAGTACTTC. The encoded protein is CASTPQQGSRLLSYEQYF.

This sequence joins TRBV6-5 and TRBJ2-1; 8 bases agree with TRBD2. Germline V gene data show CDR1 as MNHEY and CDR2 as SVGAGI. The CDR3 is made up of 14 amino acids. V lost 9 bases and J lost 9; bases outside the gene matches: 13. CDR3 sequence reads: CASRGLDARIEQFF. The CDR3 DNA reads TGTGCCAGTAGGGGACTAGATGCTCGGATTGAGCAGTTCTTC.

The V gene is TRBV7-3, the J gene TRBJ2-7; D gene unclear. V lost 9 bases and J 2 bases, leaving 14 bases between the germline ends. The CDR3 runs to 13 residues. CDR1 is SGHTA, CDR2 FQGTGA, per germline. The CDR3 is CARSTVHPYEQYF. CDR3 coding DNA: TGTGCCAGGTCGACGGTACATCCCTACGAGCAGTACTTC.

This chain joins TRBV24-1 and TRBJ2-7; the D is unclear. Trimming took 3 bases from V and 4 from J, leaving 3 bases between them. The CDR3 sequence is 11 residues long. Germline CDR1 is KGHDR and CDR2 is SFDVKD. CDR3 in DNA: TGTGCCACCAGTGATAAGTACGAGCAGTACTTC. It codes for CATSDKYEQYF.

CDR3 loop: CSVFYHGPDTQYF. CDR3 DNA sequence: TGCAGCGTATTTTATCACGGGCCAGATACGCAGTATTTT. The chain carries TRBV29-1 and TRBJ2-3; D unclear. Germline CDR1 and CDR2: SQVTM and ANQGSEA. V gave up 6 bases and J gave up 4 bases, with 14 bases separating them. CDR3 length equals 13 residues.

The chain recombines TRBV20-1 with TRBJ2-7; the match to TRBD2 covers 8 bases. The germline gives CDR1 DFQATT, CDR2 SNEGSKA (reference sequence). The ends lost 0 bases at V and 6 bases at J; junction bases unmatched: 13. The CDR3 is 16 amino acids. CDR3 residues: CSARDPAGASFGEQYF. The CDR3 DNA reads as TGCAGTGCTAGAGATCCAGCGGGGGCCTCCTTCGGCGAGCAGTACTTC.

This sequence joins TRBV20-1 and TRBJ1-5, with D perhaps matching TRBD1 (6 bases). The CDR3 runs 16 residues. V lost 3 bases, J lost 2 bases, and 17 bases lay in between. Germline CDR1 DFQATT, CDR2 SNEGSKA (reference sequence). For the CDR3, the DNA is TGCAGTGCTAGGACTGCAGGGGCTTTGGGCAATCAGCCCCAGCATTTT. As protein: CSARTAGALGNQPQHF.

The chain employs TRBV12-3 or TRBV12-4 and TRBJ2-6, with D possibly being TRBD2 (5 bases). The germline V and J ends were trimmed by 6 bases and 0 bases, with 12 bases remaining between them. The CDR3 runs 16 residues. The CDR3 bases are TGTGCCAGCAGCGGACTGCGAAGCTCTGGGGCCAACGTCCTGACTTTC. It encodes CASSGLRSSGANVLTF.

V and J are TRBV5-1 and TRBJ2-5, with D perhaps TRBD2 (5 bases). CDR1 is SGHRS, CDR2 YFSETQ, per germline. The CDR3 contains 14 residues. The ends were cut back, 4 bases at V and 1 base at J, with 11 bases in the middle. The CDR3 region has the DNA TGCGCCAGCAGCGTCGTGAGGGCCCAAGAGACCCAGTACTTC. Residues: CASSVVRAQETQYF.

V is TRBV12-3 or TRBV12-4 and J is TRBJ1-5, with a weak D call TRBD1 (6 bases). The CDR3 covers 17 residues. The V end lost 6 bases, the J end lost 7 bases, and 25 bases lay between the germline ends. The CDR3 region has the DNA TGTGCCAGCAGCCCCTCGGGGGGGGGCAGGGCAAGGCAGCCCCAGCATTTT. Translating gives CASSPSGGGRARQPQHF.